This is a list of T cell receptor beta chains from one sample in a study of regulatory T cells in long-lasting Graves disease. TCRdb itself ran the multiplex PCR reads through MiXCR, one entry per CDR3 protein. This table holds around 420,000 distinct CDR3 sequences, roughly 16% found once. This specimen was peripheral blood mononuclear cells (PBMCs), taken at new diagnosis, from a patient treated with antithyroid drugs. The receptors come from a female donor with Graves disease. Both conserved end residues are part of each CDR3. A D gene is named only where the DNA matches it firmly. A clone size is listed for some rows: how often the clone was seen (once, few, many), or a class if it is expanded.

TGTGCCAGCATTGGGACCCCCTATACCCAAGAGACCCAGTACTTC,CASIGTPYTQETQYF,TRBJ2-5,TRBV28,many,-,15
TGTGCCAGCAGTGACCCTAGAGGGAGTTCCACCGGGGAGCTGTTTTTT,CASSDPRGSSTGELFF,TRBJ2-2,TRBV28,few,-,16
TGTGCCAGCAGCCCCCCCGGGCGGAATAATCAGCCCCAGCATTTT,CASSPPGRNNQPQHF,TRBJ1-5,TRBV12-3/TRBV12-4,many,-,15
TGTGCCAGCAGTTTTGATGGTTACCGGGACATTCAGTACTTC,CASSFDGYRDIQYF,TRBJ2-4,TRBV28,-,-,14
TGTGCCAGCAACGAGGGGGGTAGGCCCCAGCATTTT,CASNEGGRPQHF,TRBJ1-5,TRBV12-3/TRBV12-4,many,-,12
TGTGCCAGCAGCCTTGGCAGGACAGGTCCCTCCTACGAGCAGTACTTC,CASSLGRTGPSYEQYF,TRBJ2-7,TRBV7-2,many,TRBD1,16
TGTGCCAGCAGTGCCGGGACAGGGGGAAACACCGGGGAGCTGTTTTTT,CASSAGTGGNTGELFF,TRBJ2-2,TRBV2,once,TRBD1,16
TGTGCCACCAGCAAATCGACAGGCAACACCGGGGAGCTGTTTTTT,CATSKSTGNTGELFF,TRBJ2-2,TRBV15,many,-,15
TGTGCCAGCAGTTACGCCCGCGACAGGGAGGGAGAGACCCAGTACTTC,CASSYARDREGETQYF,TRBJ2-5,TRBV6-9,few,-,16
TGTGCCAGCAGTAAAGCAGGGGGCAGGCCTGAAGCTTTCTTT,CASSKAGGRPEAFF,TRBJ1-1,TRBV25-1,-,TRBD1,14
TGTGCCACCAGCAGAGGTTACAGTGTTCAGCCCCAGCATTTT,CATSRGYSVQPQHF,TRBJ1-5,TRBV15,many,-,14
TGTGCCACCCTCGGGGGGGGCTCTGAAGCTTTCTTT,CATLGGGSEAFF,TRBJ1-1,TRBV19,few,-,12
TGTGCCAGCAGCTTAGACGGCAGGGCGTCTGGAAACACCATATATTTT,CASSLDGRASGNTIYF,TRBJ1-3,TRBV7-2,many,-,16
TGTGCCAGCAAAGACAGGAGTAACTATGGCTACACCTTC,CASKDRSNYGYTF,TRBJ1-2,TRBV2,-,-,13
TGCGCCAGCGCTCGAACCGGGACAGGGACCTACGAGCAGTACTTC,CASARTGTGTYEQYF,TRBJ2-7,TRBV5-1,few,TRBD1,15
TGTGCCAGCAGGGTGACAGGGGGCTCGAACACTGAAGCTTTCTTT,CASRVTGGSNTEAFF,TRBJ1-1,TRBV5-6,many,TRBD1,15
TGTGCCAGCAGCCAAGTAGGGCACGGGCAGGGAGCTTTCTTT,CASSQVGHGQGAFF,TRBJ1-1,TRBV3-1,many,-,14
TGTGCCAGCAGTTTATTGGGGGGTTCACCCCTCCACTTT,CASSLLGGSPLHF,TRBJ1-6,TRBV28,many,-,13
TGTGCCTGGAGTGTACACGAGGGGACAGCCAAGTTCTTC,CAWSVHEGTAKFF,TRBJ2-1,TRBV30,few,TRBD1,13
TGTGCTAGTGGTCCGGGACGGGAAGCTTTCTTT,CASGPGREAFF,TRBJ1-1,TRBV12-5,few,-,11
TGTGCCAGCAGCTTACCGGACACCCGAAGAGAGGCCCAGTACTTC,CASSLPDTRREAQYF,TRBJ2-5,TRBV7-9,many,-,15
TGTGCCAGCAGCCAAGGGGACAGGCCCCTTGGCTACACCTTC,CASSQGDRPLGYTF,TRBJ1-2,TRBV4-2,many,TRBD1,14
TGCAGTTCACAAACCCCCGGGACAGGGGTTTTCGAGCAGTACTTC,CSSQTPGTGVFEQYF,TRBJ2-7,TRBV20-1,many,TRBD1,15
TGTGCCAGCAGCCAAGACGACTTGGAAGAGACCCAGTACTTC,CASSQDDLEETQYF,TRBJ2-5,TRBV3-1,many,-,14
TGTGCCAGCAGTATTAGCGGGAGAACCGTCGATGAGCAGTTCTTC,CASSISGRTVDEQFF,TRBJ2-1,TRBV3-1,many,TRBD2,15
TGTGCCAGCAGCTTACCCGGACAGGGAGAGAACAGGGGTGAAGCTTTCTTT,CASSLPGQGENRGEAFF,TRBJ1-1,TRBV7-9,few,TRBD1,17
TGTGCCAGCTCACCACCGACAGGAGACTATGGCTACACCTTC,CASSPPTGDYGYTF,TRBJ1-2,TRBV18,-,-,14
TGTGCCAGCAGCTTACAGTCGACAGGGCCGCCAGATACGCAGTATTTT,CASSLQSTGPPDTQYF,TRBJ2-3,TRBV11-2,many,TRBD1,16
TGTGCCAGCAGCCCCGGGACTCACACGGCCGATGAGCAGTTCTTC,CASSPGTHTADEQFF,TRBJ2-1,TRBV3-1,many,-,15
TGTGCCAGCAGCTTAACCGCGGGCGGCTCCATGAACACTGAAGCTTTCTTT,CASSLTAGGSMNTEAFF,TRBJ1-1,TRBV7-3,-,-,17
TGTGCCTGGAGTGAGACAGGGCATAATTCACCCCTCCACTTT,CAWSETGHNSPLHF,TRBJ1-6,TRBV30,once,TRBD1,14
TGTGCCATCAGTGAGTCAGATGTGACAGAGAACACTGAAGCTTTCTTT,CAISESDVTENTEAFF,TRBJ1-1,TRBV10-3,many,-,16
TGTGCCAGTAGTACCGGAGGGTTGAGGGGCTCCTACGAGCAGTACTTC,CASSTGGLRGSYEQYF,TRBJ2-7,TRBV19,many,-,16
TGTGCCAGCAGTATTGGACAGGCTGAGCAGTTCTTC,CASSIGQAEQFF,TRBJ2-1,TRBV28,many,TRBD1,12
TGCAGTGCTAGACTAGCGGGACCCGCTCCGTTCTTC,CSARLAGPAPFF,TRBJ2-1,TRBV20-1,many,TRBD2,12
TGTGCCAGCAGTTACTCGTCCTATAGCAATCAGCCCCAGCATTTT,CASSYSSYSNQPQHF,TRBJ1-5,TRBV6-5,many,-,15
TGCAGCGTCCCCGGGACAGGGGCCGGGGCCTCCGGGCTGTACTTC,CSVPGTGAGASGLYF,TRBJ2-7,TRBV29-1,many,TRBD1,15
TGCGCCAGCAGTCCCGGGACATCCAATTCACCCCTCCACTTT,CASSPGTSNSPLHF,TRBJ1-6,TRBV5-1,many,-,14
TGTGCCACCAGCAGAGTTTTACAGGAAACTACTGGGGCCAACGTCCTGACTTTC,CATSRVLQETTGANVLTF,TRBJ2-6,TRBV15,-,-,18
TGTGCCAGCAGTGCACTAGCGGGCAGACGAGAGACCCAGTACTTC,CASSALAGRRETQYF,TRBJ2-5,TRBV2,-,TRBD2,15
TGTGCCAGCAGTTGCCCCGTGTTCCTAAGGACACCCCAGGCAGCTTTCTTT,CASSCPVFLRTPQAAFF,TRBJ1-1,TRBV6-9,few,-,17
TGTGCCAGCAGTGAACCCGACAGGGAGGTTATCTCCGGGGAGCTGTTTTTT,CASSEPDREVISGELFF,TRBJ2-2,TRBV2,few,-,17
TGTGCCAGCACCCAGGGACTCCACTCCTACGAGCAGTACTTC,CASTQGLHSYEQYF,TRBJ2-7,TRBV7-9,many,-,14
TGTGCCAGTAGTTCGGGGGGTGTGCATATGAACACTGAAGCTTTCTTT,CASSSGGVHMNTEAFF,TRBJ1-1,TRBV19,few,-,16
TGTGCCAGCAGCGATCGACAGGGGGGCGATGAAAAACTGTTTTTT,CASSDRQGGDEKLFF,TRBJ1-4,TRBV7-6,-,TRBD1,15
TGTGCCAGCAGTTTAATGGGACACCTAGGAAGCAATCAGCCCCAGCATTTT,CASSLMGHLGSNQPQHF,TRBJ1-5,TRBV12-3/TRBV12-4,many,-,17
TGCAGTCCCCCGGACCAGAACACTGAAGCTTTCTTT,CSPPDQNTEAFF,TRBJ1-1,TRBV20-1,many,-,12
TGTGCCACCAGTGACGGACACTTTAATGAAAAACTGTTTTTT,CATSDGHFNEKLFF,TRBJ1-4,TRBV24-1,-,-,14
TGTGCCAGCAGTGACGGGGAAGCGGGGGAGCTGTTTTTT,CASSDGEAGELFF,TRBJ2-2,TRBV6-4,-,-,13
TGCGCCAGCAGCCTTTTTAGTGCAGGGACACCGTGGGCCAAAAACATTCAGTACTTC,CASSLFSAGTPWAKNIQYF,TRBJ2-4,TRBV5-1,many,-,19
TGTGCCAGCAGTGAGGGGGGGGAGGGGACCATGAACACTGAAGCTTTCTTT,CASSEGGEGTMNTEAFF,TRBJ1-1,TRBV6-2/TRBV6-3,many,-,17
TGTGCCATCAGTGAGAGTTTTAGCGGGGGGTACAATGAGCAGTTCTTC,CAISESFSGGYNEQFF,TRBJ2-1,TRBV10-3,many,TRBD2,16
TGTGCCAGCGGACAGGGAAGGACGCAGTATTTT,CASGQGRTQYF,TRBJ2-3,TRBV6-2/TRBV6-3,many,TRBD1,11
TGCGCCAGCAGCCAAGGTTGGCAGGCAAGAGTCTTT,CASSQGWQARVF,TRBJ2-1,TRBV4-3,many,-,12
TGTGCCAGCAGGTTGCCGGGGGGCCATTACAGAGAGACCCAGTACTTC,CASRLPGGHYRETQYF,TRBJ2-5,TRBV12-3/TRBV12-4,-,-,16
TGTGCCAGCAGTGAATGGGCAACCCAAGCTTTCTTT,CASSEWATQAFF,TRBJ1-1,TRBV2,many,-,12